This T cell receptor beta chain was captured in a study of PD-L1 blockade in urothelial cancer. Looking at the study overall: After treatment start, blood was analyzed at 3 weeks (second dose) and at 6 weeks. Specimens of blood held a median count of 141,255 T cells.

This sample's time point: peripheral blood 6 weeks after treatment start. Here immunoSEQ multiplex PCR was the method, and the copy in TCRdb shows in-frame clones only, minus some. The data hold fewer than 85,000 clones, with about 88% observed a single time. The CDR3 has 15 residues. CDR1 SGHTA and CDR2 FQGNSA come from the germline V gene. V lost 6 bases and J lost 3, with 18 bases in between. The V and J genes are TRBV7-2 and TRBJ2-7, with D maybe TRBD2 (6 bases). The material was PBMCs, obtained around atezolizumab (anti-PD-L1) treatment. The sequence derives from a man in his 60s with urothelial cancer. For the CDR3, the DNA is TGTGCCAGCAGTACGACGGGACTGAGGGACTACGAGCAGTACTTC. Its protein product is CASSTTGLRDYEQYF. Filled out from reference TRBV7-2 and TRBJ2-7, the complete variable domain reads GAGVSQSPSNKVTEKGKDVELRCDPISGHTALYWYRQSLGQGLEFLIYFQGNSAPDKSGLPSDRFSAERTGGSVSTLTIQRTQQEDSAVYLCASSTTGLRDYEQYFGPGTRLTVT.